Below are 2 T cell receptor beta chains sequenced from a single sample in a study of cytomegalovirus exposure and HLA in healthy donors. Amplification used 60 Vbeta primers and 13 Jbeta primers. Sequenced by immunoSEQ multiplex PCR; TCRdb stores in-frame clones only, minus some. The repertoire holds 150,000 to 200,000 clones, with more than 60% as singletons. Sequenced material: PBMCs. These receptor sequences come from a woman aged 25 to 39 in good health and CMV-seronegative.

The J gene is TRBJ2-5, the V gene TRBV25-1; the match to TRBD1 covers 8 bases. The CDR3 sequence is 17 residues long. The J segment lost 5 bases and the V segment lost 0 bases, leaving 11 bases of the junction unmatched. Per germline, CDR1 MGHDK and CDR2 SYGVNS. CDR3 DNA sequence: TGTGCCAGCAGTGAATATAGGGGGACAGGTCCTATCGAGACCCAGTACTTC. Encoded protein: CASSEYRGTGPIETQYF.

V gene TRBV7-6 combines with J gene TRBJ2-3, with 8 bases matching TRBD1. Germline lookup yields CDR1 SGHVS and CDR2 FNYEAQ. Trimming removed 2 bases from V and 5 bases from J; junction bases left unmatched: 6. This CDR3 has 15 residues. CDR3 region: CASSLNPRGQDTQYF. CDR3 DNA sequence: TGTGCCAGCAGCTTAAACCCCAGGGGGCAAGATACGCAGTATTTT. The full variable domain, rest sourced from reference TRBV7-6 and TRBJ2-3, is GAGVSQSPRYKVTKRGQDVALRCDPISGHVSLYWYRQALGQGPEFLTYFNYEAQQDKSGLPNDRFSAERPEGSISTLTIQRTEQRDSAMYRCASSLNPRGQDTQYFGPGTRLTVL.